This T cell receptor (beta chain) was retrieved from a study of blood T cells in healthy people across ages. Turning to this clonotype: As yet, its antigen is unknown. One end of the junction does not line up with germline, which may come from a read error.

A J-beta primer mix and a sample-barcoded 5' primer were used in a second PCR of about 7 to 12 cycles. Template switching added a 12-random-nucleotide identifier to every cDNA molecule. TCRdb redid the calling of the 5' RACE reads with MiXCR, one entry per CDR3 protein. The sample includes 760,000 or so distinct CDR3 sequences, around 25% of them seen just once. Healthy Russian Caucasian donors spanned ages about 6 to 95 years. Collection of about 9.4 milliliters of peripheral blood was performed for each donor. Overall study findings and caveats: Researchers said unsorted PBMCs prevented a conclusive naive versus antigen-experienced comparison.

Another study also made use of these data, one on T cells of mothers and their children.

The origin of this receptor is a boy aged 5-17 years in good health. Sequencing input: blood.

The DNA of the CDR3 is TGTGCCAGTAGCCAAGGGACACCAACTAATGAAAAACTGTTTTTT. Its protein product is CASSQGTPTNEKLFF. The chain carries TRBV4-2 and TRBJ1-4; the D gene is possibly TRBD1 (6 bases). This CDR3 has 15 residues. Germline V gene sequence: CDR1 LGHNA, CDR2 YNFKEQ.